This is a list of T cell receptor beta chains from one sample in a study of blood T cell repertoires in COVID-19. The assay was immunoSEQ multiplex PCR, and TCRdb's table has in-frame clones only and misses some. The sample lists about 120,000 clones, about 80% occurring once. The specimen was peripheral blood. The receptors were sampled from a man aged 65 to 79 with active or convalescent COVID-19. The CDR3 runs from the conserved cysteine through the conserved F or W. D genes are given only for firm matches. Size is stated for part of the rows, as once, few or many counts, or as a class when the clone is expanded.

D gene: NA; V gene: TRBV7-3; J gene: TRBJ2-3; clone size: NA; CDR3 DNA: TGTGCCAGCAGCTTAACCCCCACTAGCACAGATACGCAGTATTTT; CDR3 protein: CASSLTPTSTDTQYF
D gene: NA; V gene: TRBV7-9; J gene: TRBJ1-3; clone size: NA; CDR3 DNA: TGTGCCAGCAGATCAGCGGGTGGAAACACCATATATTTT; CDR3 protein: CASRSAGGNTIYF
D gene: NA; V gene: TRBV10-3; J gene: TRBJ2-7; clone size: NA; CDR3 DNA: TGTGCCATCAGTGATAATCTAGGAGGGTACTTC; CDR3 protein: CAISDNLGGYF
D gene: NA; V gene: TRBV12-3/TRBV12-4; J gene: TRBJ2-7; clone size: NA; CDR3 DNA: TGTGCCAGCAGTTTTGGGCGCGAGCAGTACTTC; CDR3 protein: CASSFGREQYF
D gene: NA; V gene: TRBV6-1; J gene: TRBJ2-6; clone size: NA; CDR3 DNA: TGTGCCAGCAGTGAGGCAGGGATCTCTGGGGCCAACGTCCTGACTTTC; CDR3 protein: CASSEAGISGANVLTF
D gene: NA; V gene: TRBV27; J gene: TRBJ1-6; clone size: NA; CDR3 DNA: TGTGCCAGCAGACTAGACAGGACGAGCTCCTATAATTCACCCCTCCACTTT; CDR3 protein: CASRLDRTSSYNSPLHF
D gene: TRBD1; V gene: TRBV5-1; J gene: TRBJ2-1; clone size: NA; CDR3 DNA: TGCGCCAGCAGCTCAACCGGGACAGGGGGCTTTGGTGAGCAGTTCTTC; CDR3 protein: CASSSTGTGGFGEQFF
D gene: NA; V gene: TRBV28; J gene: TRBJ1-6; clone size: NA; CDR3 DNA: TGTGCCAGCAGTTTATTATCTTATTCACCCCTCCACTTT; CDR3 protein: CASSLLSYSPLHF
D gene: TRBD2; V gene: TRBV5-6; J gene: TRBJ2-1; clone size: NA; CDR3 DNA: TGTGCCAGCAGCTTGGTTGCGGGCGGGAGGTTCTACAATGAGCAGTTCTTC; CDR3 protein: CASSLVAGGRFYNEQFF
D gene: TRBD1; V gene: TRBV6-2/TRBV6-3; J gene: TRBJ1-5; clone size: NA; CDR3 DNA: TGTGCCAGCAGCTGGACAGGGAACCAGCCCCAGCATTTT; CDR3 protein: CASSWTGNQPQHF
D gene: NA; V gene: TRBV15; J gene: TRBJ1-1; clone size: NA; CDR3 DNA: TGTGCCACCAGCAGAGCAACAGGGCCCACTGAAGCTTTCTTT; CDR3 protein: CATSRATGPTEAFF
D gene: TRBD1; V gene: TRBV27; J gene: TRBJ2-2; clone size: NA; CDR3 DNA: TGTGCCAGCAGTAACTGGGACAGGGAGTACACCGGGGAGCTGTTTTTT; CDR3 protein: CASSNWDREYTGELFF
D gene: TRBD2; V gene: TRBV6-5; J gene: TRBJ2-3; clone size: NA; CDR3 DNA: TGTGCCAGCAGGATAGCGGGGGCCCAAACGCAGTATTTT; CDR3 protein: CASRIAGAQTQYF
D gene: TRBD2; V gene: TRBV7-2; J gene: TRBJ2-7; clone size: few; CDR3 DNA: TGTGCCAGCAGCTTAGGAGCTAGCGGGAGCCGTGGGCAGTACTTC; CDR3 protein: CASSLGASGSRGQYF
D gene: TRBD1; V gene: TRBV28; J gene: TRBJ2-5; clone size: once; CDR3 DNA: TGTGCCAGCAGTCCACGACAGGGGCAGGGTCAAGAGACCCAGTACTTC; CDR3 protein: CASSPRQGQGQETQYF
D gene: TRBD1; V gene: TRBV6-1; J gene: TRBJ1-3; clone size: NA; CDR3 DNA: TGTGCCAGCAGTGAAAGGGGGCACTCTGGAAACACCATATATTTT; CDR3 protein: CASSERGHSGNTIYF
D gene: TRBD2; V gene: TRBV4-2; J gene: TRBJ2-1; clone size: NA; CDR3 DNA: TGTGCCAGCAGCCAAGCGGCTAGCGGGACGGGTAATGAGCAGTTCTTC; CDR3 protein: CASSQAASGTGNEQFF
D gene: TRBD1; V gene: TRBV18; J gene: TRBJ1-2; clone size: once; CDR3 DNA: TGTGCCAGCTCACCACTCAGTGGGGCAGGGGGCCCCTATGGCTACACCTTC; CDR3 protein: CASSPLSGAGGPYGYTF
D gene: TRBD1; V gene: TRBV6-5; J gene: TRBJ1-2; clone size: NA; CDR3 DNA: TGTGCCAGCAGCCGGGACAGACCCCGACACTATGGCTACACCTTC; CDR3 protein: CASSRDRPRHYGYTF
D gene: TRBD1; V gene: TRBV28; J gene: TRBJ1-2; clone size: NA; CDR3 DNA: TGTGCCAGCAGAACTCAGACAGGGGCGGGCTATGGCTACACCTTC; CDR3 protein: CASRTQTGAGYGYTF
D gene: TRBD2; V gene: TRBV28; J gene: TRBJ2-1; clone size: NA; CDR3 DNA: TGTGCCAGCGGACTAGCGACAAACAATGAGCAGTTCTTC; CDR3 protein: CASGLATNNEQFF
D gene: NA; V gene: TRBV25-1; J gene: TRBJ2-5; clone size: NA; CDR3 DNA: TGTGCCAGCACCGGAGTACAGACCCAGTACTTC; CDR3 protein: CASTGVQTQYF
D gene: TRBD1; V gene: TRBV3-1/TRBV3-2; J gene: TRBJ1-2; clone size: NA; CDR3 DNA: TGTGCCAGCAGCTACAGGGGGAACTCATATGGCTACACCTTC; CDR3 protein: CASSYRGNSYGYTF
D gene: TRBD2; V gene: TRBV4-3; J gene: TRBJ2-4; clone size: once; CDR3 DNA: TGCGCCAGCAGCCAAGTGAAAGCGGGGGGAAACATTCAGTACTTC; CDR3 protein: CASSQVKAGGNIQYF
D gene: NA; V gene: TRBV19; J gene: TRBJ1-1; clone size: NA; CDR3 DNA: TGTGCCAGTAGTATAAACAGGGAGAACACTGAAGCTTTCTTT; CDR3 protein: CASSINRENTEAFF
D gene: TRBD2; V gene: TRBV5-4; J gene: TRBJ2-1; clone size: NA; CDR3 DNA: TGTGCCAGCAGCTTGGGGGGCGGTAGCGGGAGGACTGAGCAGTTCTTC; CDR3 protein: CASSLGGGSGRTEQFF
D gene: NA; V gene: TRBV30; J gene: TRBJ1-1; clone size: NA; CDR3 DNA: TGTGCCCACCGGCAAGACAGTTACACTGAAGCTTTCTTT; CDR3 protein: CAHRQDSYTEAFF
D gene: TRBD2; V gene: TRBV7-6; J gene: TRBJ2-2; clone size: NA; CDR3 DNA: TGTGCCAGCAGCTTCAGGACTAGCGGGAGGGTAGCCGGGGAGCTGTTTTTT; CDR3 protein: CASSFRTSGRVAGELFF
D gene: NA; V gene: TRBV19; J gene: TRBJ1-5; clone size: NA; CDR3 DNA: TGTGCCAGTAGCATGCTAGGGGTTGAGCAGCCCCAGCATTTT; CDR3 protein: CASSMLGVEQPQHF
D gene: NA; V gene: TRBV19; J gene: TRBJ1-1; clone size: NA; CDR3 DNA: TGTGCCAGTAGACTCACAGGGAAGAACACTGAAGCTTTCTTT; CDR3 protein: CASRLTGKNTEAFF
D gene: NA; V gene: TRBV7-2; J gene: TRBJ2-5; clone size: NA; CDR3 DNA: TGTGCCAGCAGCTCAAGGGCTAGCGTGGAGACCCAGTACTTC; CDR3 protein: CASSSRASVETQYF
D gene: NA; V gene: TRBV2; J gene: TRBJ2-1; clone size: NA; CDR3 DNA: TGTGCCAGCAGTGATTTCCTCGTAGGGGGTCGTGAGCAGTTCTTC; CDR3 protein: CASSDFLVGGREQFF
D gene: TRBD1; V gene: TRBV28; J gene: TRBJ1-4; clone size: NA; CDR3 DNA: TGTGCCAGCAGACTGGGACAGGTCGCGGCAAAACTGTTTTTT; CDR3 protein: CASRLGQVAAKLFF
D gene: NA; V gene: TRBV4-1; J gene: TRBJ1-2; clone size: NA; CDR3 DNA: TGCGCCAGCAGCCAAGAACGGTTTCTCGGCTATGGCTACACCTTC; CDR3 protein: CASSQERFLGYGYTF
D gene: NA; V gene: TRBV19; J gene: TRBJ2-3; clone size: NA; CDR3 DNA: TGTGCCAGTAGTCCCCGGGTTAAGAGCACAGATACGCAGTATTTT; CDR3 protein: CASSPRVKSTDTQYF
D gene: TRBD2; V gene: TRBV6-2/TRBV6-3; J gene: TRBJ2-5; clone size: NA; CDR3 DNA: TGTGCCAGCAGTTCCGGGACTAGTGGGACCCAGTACTTC; CDR3 protein: CASSSGTSGTQYF
D gene: TRBD1; V gene: TRBV19; J gene: TRBJ1-2; clone size: NA; CDR3 DNA: TGTGCCAGTAGCACAGGGGAGTATGGCTACACCTTC; CDR3 protein: CASSTGEYGYTF
D gene: TRBD2; V gene: TRBV7-8; J gene: TRBJ2-1; clone size: NA; CDR3 DNA: TGTGCCAGCAGCGTAGGACTAGCGGGAGTCGGGAATGAGCAGTTCTTC; CDR3 protein: CASSVGLAGVGNEQFF
D gene: NA; V gene: TRBV4-3; J gene: TRBJ1-1; clone size: NA; CDR3 DNA: TGCGCCAGCAGTGGGAGTAGGACTGAAGCTTTCTTT; CDR3 protein: CASSGSRTEAFF
D gene: TRBD1; V gene: TRBV6-2/TRBV6-3; J gene: TRBJ1-2; clone size: NA; CDR3 DNA: TGTGCCAGCAGCCCCACCGGACAGGAGACTTATGGCTACACCTTC; CDR3 protein: CASSPTGQETYGYTF
D gene: NA; V gene: TRBV7-2; J gene: TRBJ1-1; clone size: NA; CDR3 DNA: TGTGCCAGCAGCTTGGTCTTTCAGGTAACTGAAGCTTTCTTT; CDR3 protein: CASSLVFQVTEAFF
D gene: TRBD1; V gene: TRBV28; J gene: TRBJ1-2; clone size: NA; CDR3 DNA: TGTGCCAGCAGTGGACAGGGCTATGGCTACACCTTC; CDR3 protein: CASSGQGYGYTF
D gene: TRBD2; V gene: TRBV7-2; J gene: TRBJ2-1; clone size: NA; CDR3 DNA: TGTGCCAGCAGCCTTGTAGCGGGGAACAATGAGCAGTTCTTC; CDR3 protein: CASSLVAGNNEQFF
D gene: NA; V gene: TRBV5-1; J gene: TRBJ2-1; clone size: NA; CDR3 DNA: TGCGCCAGCAGCTTGGAAGCGGACTACAATGAGCAGTTCTTC; CDR3 protein: CASSLEADYNEQFF
D gene: NA; V gene: TRBV19; J gene: TRBJ1-6; clone size: NA; CDR3 DNA: TGTGCCAGTAGTATACTGAGCTCCTATAATTCACCCCTCCACTTT; CDR3 protein: CASSILSSYNSPLHF
D gene: NA; V gene: TRBV2; J gene: TRBJ1-5; clone size: few; CDR3 DNA: TGTGCCAGCAGATCAACAGCTGCTACTTATCAGCCCCAGCATTTT; CDR3 protein: CASRSTAATYQPQHF